These 8 T cell receptor beta chains were sequenced from one sample in a study of T cell responses to AZD1222 COVID-19 vaccine. Only in-frame clones appear in the TCRdb table, and some are missing; sequencing was by immunoSEQ multiplex PCR. The sample carries approximately 180,000 clones, over 85% recorded once. Sequenced material: peripheral blood, taken 28 days after the second dose of the MenACWY control vaccine. These receptor sequences come from an adult who received the MenACWY meningococcal vaccine as a control.

The chain has TRBV15 and TRBJ1-2; TRBD1 matches 7 bases. The CDR3 has 14 residues. The germline gives CDR1 LNHNV, CDR2 YYDKDF (reference sequence). With V trimmed by 5 bases and J by 4 bases, 7 bases remained unmatched. CDR3 nucleotides: TGTGCCACCAGCGGCCACGGGGACAGCTATGGCTACACCTTC. It yields the protein CATSGHGDSYGYTF. Full variable domain (outside the CDR3, taken from reference TRBV15 and TRBJ1-2): DAMVIQNPRYQVTQFGKPVTLSCSQTLNHNVMYWYQQKSSQAPKLLFHYYDKDFNNEADTPDNFQSRRPNTSFCFLDIRSPGLGDTAMYLCATSGHGDSYGYTFGSGTRLTVV.

V and J are TRBV2 and TRBJ1-1; D gene unclear. The ends were cut back, 10 bases at V and 1 base at J, with 16 bases in the middle. CDR1 is SNHLY and CDR2 is FYNNEI in the germline V gene. This CDR3 comprises 14 residues. DNA for the CDR3: TGTGCCACTCCATGGGAGGCGACGAACACTGAAGCTTTCTTT. This gives the protein CATPWEATNTEAFF.

J is TRBJ1-2 and V is TRBV24-1; D uncertain. V gave up 4 bases and J gave up 1 base, with 6 bases separating them. CDR3 length: 13 residues. Germline lookup yields CDR1 KGHDR and CDR2 SFDVKD. CDR3 loop: CATSDSLNYGYTF. The CDR3 nucleotides are TGTGCCACCAGTGACTCACTTAACTATGGCTACACCTTC.

CDR3 region: CASSLAGDRMNTEAFF. DNA of the CDR3: TGCGCCAGCAGCTTGGCAGGGGATAGGATGAACACTGAAGCTTTCTTT. The J gene is TRBJ1-1, the V gene TRBV5-1, with TRBD1 as a possible D gene (6 bases). Trimming stripped 0 bases from V and 0 bases from J, with 12 bases between. Germline CDR1 and CDR2: SGHRS and YFSETQ. The CDR3 loop spans 16 amino acids.

V is TRBV3-1 (or the pseudogene TRBV3-2) and J is TRBJ1-6; unclear D gene. CDR1 and CDR2 (germline): LGHDT, YNNKEL (reference sequence). Trimming took off 5 bases at V and 6 bases at J, with 14 bases between the two ends. This CDR3 region has 15 residues. CDR3 sequence: CASSLTANSNSPLHF. CDR3 sequence (DNA): TGTGCCAGCAGCTTAACAGCTAATAGTAATTCACCCCTCCACTTT.

This clone was recorded once. This chain uses TRBV30 with TRBJ1-1; D is perhaps TRBD1 (5 bases). The germline V and J ends were trimmed by 4 bases and 1 base, with 10 bases remaining between them. The V gene's germline CDR1 is GTSNPN and CDR2 SVGIG (reference sequence). The CDR3 runs to 13 residues. The CDR3 nucleotides read TGTGCCTGGATCGCGGACAAGAACACTGAAGCTTTCTTT. Translated, it gives CAWIADKNTEAFF.

The V and J genes are TRBV6-5 and TRBJ1-2, with D possibly TRBD1 on 5 matching bases. V lost 0 bases and J 4 bases, leaving 12 bases between the germline ends. Germline V gives CDR1 MNHEY, CDR2 SVGAGI. This CDR3 comprises 15 residues. CDR3 amino acids: CASSYSTGTSYGYTF. The CDR3 coding sequence is TGTGCCAGCAGTTACTCTACAGGAACTTCCTATGGCTACACCTTC.

The sample holds a few counts of this clone. Sequence at one end of the junction differs from germline and may be a read error. The V call is TRBV28, the J call TRBJ1-1; tentative D call: TRBD1 (5 bases). Germline V CDR1 and CDR2: MDHEN, SYDVKM. The CDR3 totals 10 residues. The CDR3 loop is CASSSLGLIF. The DNA for the CDR3 is TGTGCCAGCAGTTCCTTGGGACTGATCTTT.